This is a list of T cell receptor beta chains from one sample in a study of T-cell reconstitution after alpha-beta-depleted transplantation in children. TCRdb called the PCR reads again in MiXCR, with one record for every CDR3 protein. This sample has 450,000 to 600,000 distinct CDR3 sequences, with approximately 32% found just once. The source material was PBMCs from the stem cell graft donor, sampled from the stem cell graft. The source is a human donor who donated a stem cell graft to a child with aplastic anemia. Both conserved end residues are part of each CDR3. Each record gives: D gene, clone size, J gene, V gene, CDR3 DNA, CDR3 protein. D genes are given only for firm matches. Size is omitted from some rows. Given values are once, few, many or a class for expanded clones.

>TRBD2|few|TRBJ2-5|TRBV4-2
TGTGCCAGCAGCCAAGATTTAGCGGGAGGTATCCTTCAAGAGACCCAGTACTTC
CASSQDLAGGILQETQYF
>-|-|TRBJ2-4|TRBV5-1
TGCGCCAGCAGCTTGGAGGGTCCCAAAAACATTCAGTACTTC
CASSLEGPKNIQYF
>TRBD1|-|TRBJ2-7|TRBV20-1
TGCAGTGCGAGACAGGGCACCTACGAGCAGTACTTC
CSARQGTYEQYF
>-|-|TRBJ2-5|TRBV20-1
TGCAGTGCTAGAGATTGGCCAGAGACCCAGTACTTC
CSARDWPETQYF
>TRBD1|-|TRBJ2-1|TRBV20-1
TGCAGTGCTAGAAACCGGGACAGCTTCAATGAGCAGTTCTTC
CSARNRDSFNEQFF
>-|-|TRBJ2-1|TRBV5-1
TGCGCCAGCAGCTTGGATCAGGAAAACTCCTACAATGAGCAGTTCTTC
CASSLDQENSYNEQFF
>-|few|TRBJ1-1|TRBV4-3
TGCGCCAGCAGCCAAGATCGGGAAGGGTTGGACACTGAAGCTTTCTTT
CASSQDREGLDTEAFF
>-|-|TRBJ1-5|TRBV28
TGTGCCAGCCCGGGTCGACAGCCCCAGCATTTT
CASPGRQPQHF
>TRBD2|-|TRBJ2-1|TRBV12-3/TRBV12-4
TGTGCCAGCAGTTTCACTAGCGAAAGTGAGCAGTTCTTC
CASSFTSESEQFF
>TRBD2|few|TRBJ2-1|TRBV7-8
TGTGCCAGCAGTCAGACTTCAGGGACTAGACAGTTCTTC
CASSQTSGTRQFF
>-|-|TRBJ2-1|TRBV15
TGTGCCACCAGCAGAGATGGGACGTTCAACGGTGAGCAGTTCTTC
CATSRDGTFNGEQFF
>TRBD1|-|TRBJ1-2|TRBV12-3/TRBV12-4
TGTGCCAGCAGCCTCACAAGACAGGGCCTCTATGGCTACACCTTC
CASSLTRQGLYGYTF
>-|-|TRBJ2-7|TRBV28
TGTGCCAGCAGCCCCGATCTAGGTAGCTCCTACGAGCAGTACTTC
CASSPDLGSSYEQYF
>TRBD1|-|TRBJ1-3|TRBV29-1
TGCAGCGTTATACCGGGACAGGGACGAAACACCATATATTTT
CSVIPGQGRNTIYF
>-|-|TRBJ2-3|TRBV20-1
TGCAGTGCCCCCCAAGCGGAGGGAGGAGATACGCAGTATTTT
CSAPQAEGGDTQYF
>-|-|TRBJ1-1|TRBV30
TGTGCCTGGAACCGCCGGACAGAAGCTTTCTTT
CAWNRRTEAFF
>TRBD1|-|TRBJ2-3|TRBV12-3/TRBV12-4
TGTGCCAGCAGTTACAAGACAGGGGACACCTACACAGATACGCAGTATTTT
CASSYKTGDTYTDTQYF
>TRBD2|-|TRBJ2-2|TRBV4-3
TGCGCCAGCAGCCATCGGAGCGGGAGGTCGTCCGGGGAGCTGTTTTTT
CASSHRSGRSSGELFF
>-|-|TRBJ1-1|TRBV12-3/TRBV12-4
TGTGCCAGCAGTTTAACAGGGCTAGGAACTGAAGCTTTCTTT
CASSLTGLGTEAFF
>-|few|TRBJ2-3|TRBV10-3
TGTGCCATCAGAGAGGAGCCAGATACGCAGTATTTT
CAIREEPDTQYF
>TRBD2|few|TRBJ2-1|TRBV5-5
TGTGCCAGCAGCCAAACAGCGGGAGGGCCGGTCAATGAGCAGTTCTTC
CASSQTAGGPVNEQFF
>TRBD1|-|TRBJ2-7|TRBV5-6
TGTGCCAGCAGCATACAGGGGGGCGAGCAGTACTTC
CASSIQGGEQYF
>-|-|TRBJ1-2|TRBV12-3/TRBV12-4
TGTGCCATCAACAGTGATGGGGATGGCTACACCTTC
CAINSDGDGYTF
>-|-|TRBJ1-5|TRBV30
TGTGCCTGGAGTGTACTGTCAGTTAGTCAGCCCCAGCATTTT
CAWSVLSVSQPQHF
>-|few|TRBJ2-1|TRBV29-1
TGCAGCGTTGAGCGGGGGCGGTCCTACAATGAGCAGTTCTTC
CSVERGRSYNEQFF
>-|-|TRBJ1-5|TRBV6-5
TGTGCCAGCAGTTATCAGGAGATCAATCAGCCCCAGCATTTT
CASSYQEINQPQHF
>TRBD1|few|TRBJ2-2|TRBV12-3/TRBV12-4
TGTGCCAGCAGTTTGGGGACAGGGGGACCCGGGGAGCTGTTTTTT
CASSLGTGGPGELFF
>TRBD1|-|TRBJ2-7|TRBV7-9
TGTGCCAGCAGCTTGGGGACAGGTGCGGCCTACGAGCAGTACTTC
CASSLGTGAAYEQYF
>-|-|TRBJ2-7|TRBV5-5
TGTGCCAGCAGCTTGTATGGGACACAGATATACGAGCAGTACTTC
CASSLYGTQIYEQYF
>-|-|TRBJ2-1|TRBV7-2
TGTGCCAGCAGCTTCTACGGGAGCTCCTACAATGAGCAGTTCTTC
CASSFYGSSYNEQFF
>-|few|TRBJ1-6|TRBV5-1
TGCGCCAGCAGCTGGACGGGGGTCTATAATTCACCCCTCCACTTT
CASSWTGVYNSPLHF
>TRBD2|-|TRBJ2-1|TRBV4-3
TGCGCCAGCAGCCAAGGTCCCGGGACTAGATCAAGGTCGGGACGCAATGAGCAGTTCTTC
CASSQGPGTRSRSGRNEQFF
>TRBD1|-|TRBJ2-3|TRBV20-1
TGCAGTGCGGACAGGATTCGCACAGATACGCAGTATTTT
CSADRIRTDTQYF
>TRBD2|-|TRBJ2-1|TRBV7-8
TGTGCCAGCAGCTTAGAGAGGCTAGCGGGAGTCAATGAGCAGTTCTTC
CASSLERLAGVNEQFF
>TRBD2|-|TRBJ2-5|TRBV5-5
TGTGCCAGCAGCTTATCCCCGGGAGGAGAGACCCAGTACTTC
CASSLSPGGETQYF
>-|few|TRBJ2-7|TRBV29-1
TGCAGCGTTGGAGGCTTTAGTCTGAACGAGCAGTACTTC
CSVGGFSLNEQYF
>TRBD1|few|TRBJ2-2|TRBV27
TGTGCCAGCAGTCGGACAGGGGGCGCGAGCACCGGGGAGCTGTTTTTT
CASSRTGGASTGELFF
>-|few|TRBJ2-5|TRBV9
TGTGCCAGCAGCCCATCCTCGCGGTATGCGGAGACCCAGTACTTC
CASSPSSRYAETQYF
>-|-|TRBJ2-3|TRBV20-1
TGCAGTGCTAGAGTCCCCGGGATAAGCACAGATACGCAGTATTTT
CSARVPGISTDTQYF
>-|-|TRBJ2-2|TRBV7-6
TGTGCCAGCAGCTTAACGGCGAGGGGCGGGGAGCTGTTTTTT
CASSLTARGGELFF
>TRBD1|-|TRBJ2-7|TRBV6-5
TGTGCCAGCAGTTACCTTAGACAGGGGATCCACGAGCAGTACTTC
CASSYLRQGIHEQYF
>-|-|TRBJ2-7|TRBV27
TGTGCCAGCAGTTCCCGGGTAACCTACGAGCAGTACTTC
CASSSRVTYEQYF
>-|-|TRBJ2-3|TRBV20-1
TGCAGTGCTAGAGATATCGGAGCAGCAGATACGCAGTATTTT
CSARDIGAADTQYF
>TRBD1|-|TRBJ2-4|TRBV7-2
TGTGCCAGCAGCTTAGTGGGACAGGGGACCAAAAACATTCAGTACTTC
CASSLVGQGTKNIQYF
>TRBD2|-|TRBJ2-3|TRBV18
TGTGCCAGCTCACTCGGGACTAGCGGGAGCCCCGATACGCAGTATTTT
CASSLGTSGSPDTQYF
>TRBD1|-|TRBJ2-5|TRBV13
TGTGCCAGCAGCTTCACAGGGGATTTTCAAGAGACCCAGTACTTC
CASSFTGDFQETQYF
>-|-|TRBJ2-1|TRBV20-1
TGCAGTGCTATAATCCGGGACGGATCCTACAATGAGCAGTTCTTC
CSAIIRDGSYNEQFF
>-|once|TRBJ2-1|TRBV6-5
TGTGCCAGCAGTGCCCAGACCAATGAGCAGTTCTTC
CASSAQTNEQFF
>TRBD2|once|TRBJ2-1|TRBV28
TGTGCCAGCTTATACGGGAGGGGATTCAATGAGCAGTTCTTC
CASLYGRGFNEQFF
>-|few|TRBJ2-7|TRBV28
TGTGCCAGCAGTTTGCCAGGGTTCGAGCAGTACTTC
CASSLPGFEQYF
>TRBD1|-|TRBJ1-2|TRBV5-1
TGCGCCAGCAGCTGGGAGGGACAGGATGTTGGCTACACCTTC
CASSWEGQDVGYTF
>-|many|TRBJ1-2|TRBV7-2
TGTGCCAGCAGCTTGCCGGGATTTAGCTACACCTTC
CASSLPGFSYTF
>TRBD1|-|TRBJ2-7|TRBV16
TGTGCCAGCAGCTCCCGGACAGGGGTCGGCGAGCAGTACTTC
CASSSRTGVGEQYF